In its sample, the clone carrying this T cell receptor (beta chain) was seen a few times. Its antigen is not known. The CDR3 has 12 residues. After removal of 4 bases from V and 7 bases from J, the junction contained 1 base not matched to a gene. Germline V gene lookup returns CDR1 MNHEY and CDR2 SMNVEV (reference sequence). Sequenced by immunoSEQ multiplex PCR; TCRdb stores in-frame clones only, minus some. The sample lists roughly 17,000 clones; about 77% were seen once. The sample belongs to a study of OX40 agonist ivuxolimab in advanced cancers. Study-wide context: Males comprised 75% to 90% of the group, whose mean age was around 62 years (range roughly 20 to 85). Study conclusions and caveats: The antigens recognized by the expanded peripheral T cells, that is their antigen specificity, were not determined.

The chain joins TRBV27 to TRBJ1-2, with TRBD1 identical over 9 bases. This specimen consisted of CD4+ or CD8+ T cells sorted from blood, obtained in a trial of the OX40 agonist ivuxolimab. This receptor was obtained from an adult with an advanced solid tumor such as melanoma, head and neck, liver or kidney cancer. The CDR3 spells CASSWDRVGYTF. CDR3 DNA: TGTGCCAGCAGTTGGGACAGGGTTGGCTACACCTTC.